A single sample is the source of the 12 T cell receptor beta chains below, sequenced in a study of blood T cell repertoires in COVID-19. Produced via immunoSEQ multiplex PCR; TCRdb's table is partial and in-frame only. The table has 360,000 or so clones, more than 70% seen once. Sequenced material: peripheral blood. The receptors derive from a woman aged 55-69 years with COVID-19, enrolled during active disease.

The chain links TRBV6-5 to TRBJ1-2, with D possibly being TRBD1 (5 bases). The CDR3 is 15 amino acids. Germline lookup yields CDR1 MNHEY and CDR2 SVGAGI. Trimming took 2 bases from V and 5 from J, leaving 15 bases between them. The CDR3 coding sequence is TGTGCCAGCAGTTACACGGCAGGGCGGATATATGGCTACACCTTC. This encodes CASSYTAGRIYGYTF.

The V gene is TRBV3-1 (or the pseudogene TRBV3-2), the J gene TRBJ2-6, with 7 nucleotides matching TRBD2. CDR1 and CDR2 (germline): LGHDT, YNNKEL (reference sequence). CDR3 size: 17 residues. With V trimmed by 0 bases and J by 0 bases, 2 bases remained unmatched. The CDR3 here is CASSQDGGSSGANVLTF. CDR3 nucleotides: TGTGCCAGCAGCCAAGACGGGGGGAGCTCTGGGGCCAACGTCCTGACTTTC.

The chain recombines TRBV19 with TRBJ1-2; TRBD1 matches 8 bases. The CDR3 is 13 residues long. CDR1 is LNHDA and CDR2 is SQIVND in the germline V gene (reference sequence). V lost 3 bases and J lost 6; bases outside the gene matches: 3. In nucleotides, the CDR3 is TGTGCCAGTAGTATCCTGACAGGGGATGGCTACACCTTC. This gives the protein CASSILTGDGYTF.

V gene TRBV19 combines with J gene TRBJ2-1; 9 nucleotides match TRBD1. V gave up 6 bases and J gave up 6 bases; unmatched junction bases: 3. CDR3 length: 13 residues. CDR1 LNHDA and CDR2 SQIVND come from the germline V gene (reference sequence). The CDR3 region is CASRGQGPNEQFF. In DNA form, the CDR3 reads TGTGCCAGTAGGGGACAGGGACCCAATGAGCAGTTCTTC. Full variable domain (missing parts from reference TRBV19 and TRBJ2-1): DGGITQSPKYLFRKEGQNVTLSCEQNLNHDAMYWYRQDPGQGLRLIYYSQIVNDFQKGDIAEGYSVSREKKESFPLTVTSAQKNPTAFYLCASRGQGPNEQFFGPGTRLTVL.

This chain joins TRBV5-1 and TRBJ2-2; 9 bases map to TRBD1. Trimming took 4 bases from V and 5 from J; bases not matched to a gene: 6. The germline CDR1 and CDR2 sequences are SGHRS and YFSETQ. The CDR3 contains 15 residues. CDR3 bases: TGCGCCAGCAGCAGCCGGGACAGGGAAACCGGGGAGCTGTTTTTT. As protein: CASSSRDRETGELFF.

The rearrangement joins TRBV7-8 to TRBJ1-4; possibly TRBD1 for D (6 bases). Germline lookup yields CDR1 SGHVS and CDR2 FQNEAQ. V shed 2 bases and J shed 3 bases, with 16 bases lying between them. The length of the CDR3 is 17 residues. The CDR3 DNA sequence: TGTGCCAGCAGCTTACCGAAGGCCCAGGGGTCTAATGAAAAACTGTTTTTT. This encodes CASSLPKAQGSNEKLFF.

This chain joins TRBV7-9 and TRBJ1-2; D call uncertain. The germline V and J ends were trimmed by 5 bases and 6 bases, with 13 bases remaining between them. This CDR3 comprises 13 residues. Germline V CDR1 and CDR2: SEHNR, FQNEAQ (reference sequence). CDR3 sequence reads: CASSPAGGNGYTF. Here the CDR3 DNA reads TGTGCCAGCAGCCCTGCGGGAGGGAATGGCTACACCTTC.

J is TRBJ1-4 and V is TRBV5-1, with 7 bases fitting TRBD1. V gave up 5 bases and J gave up 5 bases; unmatched junction bases: 6. The V gene's germline CDR1 is SGHRS and CDR2 YFSETQ. The CDR3 has 14 residues. The CDR3 region is CASRPGTENEKLFF. The CDR3 coding sequence is TGCGCCAGCAGGCCCGGGACAGAGAATGAAAAACTGTTTTTT.

This clone was picked up one time. The chain joins TRBV6-5 to TRBJ1-2; 9 bases are a match to TRBD1. The J segment lost 4 bases and the V segment lost 5 bases, leaving 5 bases of the junction unmatched. The CDR3 consists of 14 residues. Germline-derived CDR1 and CDR2 are MNHEY and SVGAGI. Written as DNA, the CDR3 is TGTGCCAGCAGTACGGACAGGGGCGTCTATGGCTACACCTTC. It yields the protein CASSTDRGVYGYTF.

The gene calls are TRBV27 and TRBJ1-2, with TRBD1 matching over 8 bases. Germline CDR1 reads MNHEY; CDR2 reads SMNVEV (reference sequence). This CDR3 is 14 amino acids long. V was pared by 6 bases and J by 1 base, with 4 bases of the junction left unmatched. This chain's CDR3 is CASSADRGNYGYTF. Here the CDR3 DNA reads TGTGCCAGCAGCGCAGACAGGGGTAACTATGGCTACACCTTC.

The V gene is TRBV6-6, the J gene TRBJ1-3, with D perhaps TRBD1 (6 bases). The CDR3 has 15 amino acids. The V end was cut by 10 bases, the J end by 2 bases, with 18 bases between. Germline lookup yields CDR1 MNHNY and CDR2 SVGAGI (reference sequence). CDR3 amino acids: CATEIGGGPGNTIYF. CDR3 bases: TGTGCCACCGAGATTGGGGGCGGACCTGGAAACACCATATATTTT.

The chain uses TRBV5-6 and TRBJ1-4; D might be TRBD1 (5 bases). Trimming left V 7 bases short and J 5 bases short, with 15 bases between. The CDR3 is 14 amino acids. Germline-derived CDR1 and CDR2 are SGHDT and YYEEEE. This CDR3 is CASAWKGENEKLFF. In DNA form, the CDR3 reads TGTGCCAGCGCATGGAAAGGGGAAAATGAAAAACTGTTTTTT. Full variable domain (missing parts from reference TRBV5-6 and TRBJ1-4): DAGVTQSPTHLIKTRGQQVTLRCSPKSGHDTVSWYQQALGQGPQFIFQYYEEEERQRGNFPDRFSGHQFPNYSSELNVNALLLGDSALYLCASAWKGENEKLFFGSGTQLSVL.